This TCR beta chain was retrieved from a study of CXCR3-negative and CXCR3-positive naive CD8 T cells. Regarding the study as a whole: Diversity in memory CD8+ cells fell much lower than the comparably high levels seen in both naive subsets. Naive CXCR3-negative and CXCR3-positive cells had similar TRBV-TRBJ usage; memory differed.

Through 5' RACE with UMI labels, the TRB cDNA libraries were prepared. TCRdb re-called the 5' RACE reads; one entry per CDR3 protein, DNA not given. This sample's clone table lists 130,000 or so distinct CDR3 sequences. The CDR3 has 13 amino acids. Germline-derived CDR1 and CDR2 are WNHNN and SYGVQD (reference sequence). A remark on this clonotype: The antigen is not known.

Naivety in CD8+ T cells corresponded to a CD45RO-CCR7+CD27+CD95- phenotype. This receptor was obtained from a human donor in good health. Some clones in this sample may be carry-over from other donors' samples. The sample comprised naive CXCR3- CD8+ T cells from blood. Subset denoted: CD45RO-CCR7+CD27+CD95- naive CD8+ T cells lacking CXCR3 (TNR3-). The chain uses TRBV10-1 and TRBJ2-5; checking the TCRdb D call of TRBD2 is not possible without DNA. CDR3 sequence: CASSRLVGKLEYF.